Shown below are 4 T cell receptor beta chains from a single sample sequenced in a study of response to subunit inactivated influenza vaccine. Via MiXCR, TCRdb re-called the RT-PCR reads, giving one row per CDR3 protein. The table includes about 780,000 distinct CDR3 sequences, approximately 18% detected once. Here the sequenced sample was PBMCs from blood, taken 5 days after vaccination. The receptors stem from a man aged 50 to 59 who received an inactivated influenza vaccine.

The CDR3 loop is CASSARIGAAEFF. DNA for the CDR3: TGTGCCAGCAGCGCCCGTATCGGAGCCGCCGAGTTCTTC. The chain uses TRBV3-1 and TRBJ2-1; D is unclear. Germline lookup yields CDR1 LGHDT and CDR2 YNNKEL (reference sequence). The CDR3 consists of 13 residues. Trimming cost V 5 bases and J 14 bases, with 19 bases left between them.

This clonotype was detected a few times. V and J are TRBV20-1 and TRBJ2-7; the D gene is possibly TRBD1 (5 bases). Deletions cut 2 bases from V and 0 bases from J, with 17 bases between. The CDR3 covers 16 residues. The germline CDR1 and CDR2 sequences are DFQATT and SNEGSKA (reference sequence). As DNA, the CDR3 is TGCAGTGCTAGATTACTTGGGGCGGTCGTCTCCTACGAGCAGTACTTC. Its translation is CSARLLGAVVSYEQYF.

The chain employs TRBV4-2 and TRBJ1-2; 10 positions agree with TRBD1. V dropped 0 bases and J dropped 8; count of bases not matched to a gene: 6. This CDR3 has 15 amino acids. Germline V gene data show CDR1 as LGHNA and CDR2 as YNFKEQ. In DNA, the CDR3 is TGTGCCAGCAGCCAAGAAACCGGGACAGGGGTCGGCTACACCTTC. Protein product: CASSQETGTGVGYTF.

This clonotype has a count of ten or more. V usage is TRBV2 and J usage is TRBJ2-2; TRBD1 matches at 11 bases. Germline loops: CDR1 SNHLY, CDR2 FYNNEI. J gave up 4 bases and V 5 bases, and 3 bases lay outside the gene matches. This CDR3 has 15 residues. The CDR3 DNA is TGTGCCAGCAGTCCGGGACAGGGGGGCACCGGGGAGCTGTTTTTT. It encodes CASSPGQGGTGELFF.